This T cell receptor beta chain was obtained from a study of cytomegalovirus exposure and HLA in healthy donors. The study's findings and limits: Most likely, a cluster of highly shared sequence variants arose as a sequencing artifact.

Remarks on this clone: Its cognate antigen is unknown.

In the PCR, 60 Vbeta and 13 Jbeta primers were used. Repertoires were generated with immunoSEQ multiplex PCR, while TCRdb's copy carries only in-frame clones and drops some. This table holds fewer than 200,000 clones, roughly 89% found once. The V gene end was trimmed by 2 bases and the J gene end by 11 bases; junction bases not matched to a gene: 7. CDR3 length: 13 amino acids. The germline gives CDR1 MNHEY, CDR2 SVGAGI. This receptor was taken from a woman aged 25 to 39 in good health and CMV-seronegative. The gene calls are TRBV6-5 and TRBJ1-1, with 8 bases fitting TRBD1. Sequencing was performed on PBMCs. The CDR3 DNA reads TGTGCCAGCAGTTACGCTCAGGGGGCTAATGCTTTCTTT. Translation: CASSYAQGANAFF.